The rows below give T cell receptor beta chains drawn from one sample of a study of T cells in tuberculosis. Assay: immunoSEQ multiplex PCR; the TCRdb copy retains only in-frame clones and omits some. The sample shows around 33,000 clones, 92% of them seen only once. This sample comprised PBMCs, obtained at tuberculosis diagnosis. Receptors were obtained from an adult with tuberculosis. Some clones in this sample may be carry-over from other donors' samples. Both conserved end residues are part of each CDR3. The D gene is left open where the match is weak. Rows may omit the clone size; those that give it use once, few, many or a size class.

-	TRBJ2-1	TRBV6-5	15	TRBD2	TGTGCCAGCAGACCTAGCGGGGGCGGCTACAATGAGCAGTTCTTC	CASRPSGGGYNEQFF
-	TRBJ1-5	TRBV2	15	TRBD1	TGTGCCAGCAGACGGGACAGGGGTGACAATCAGCCCCAGCATTTT	CASRRDRGDNQPQHF
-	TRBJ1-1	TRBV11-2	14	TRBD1	TGTGCCAGCAGCTTAGTGCTAGGGACAGGGGGAGCTTTCTTT	CASSLVLGTGGAFF
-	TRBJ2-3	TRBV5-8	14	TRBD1	TGTGCCAGCAGCCTGGGGACAGCCACAGATACGCAGTATTTT	CASSLGTATDTQYF
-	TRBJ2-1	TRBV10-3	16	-	TGTGCCATCAGTAGGGGGACACCCATTAGGATGAATGAGCAGTTCTTC	CAISRGTPIRMNEQFF
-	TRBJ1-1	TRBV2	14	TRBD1	TGTGCCAGCAGTGGGGGACAGAGGAACACTGAAGCTTTCTTT	CASSGGQRNTEAFF
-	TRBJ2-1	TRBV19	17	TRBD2	TGTGCCAGTAGTATCGGTTTAGGGCGGGGGGGGTACAATGAGCAGTTCTTC	CASSIGLGRGGYNEQFF
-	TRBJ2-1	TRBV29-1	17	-	TGCAGCGTTGAAAGGAGGGGAGCCCCTCGTGGGTACAATGAGCAGTTCTTC	CSVERRGAPRGYNEQFF
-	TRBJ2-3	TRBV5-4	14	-	TGTGCCAGCAGCTTACAGGGAAGCACAGATACGCAGTATTTT	CASSLQGSTDTQYF
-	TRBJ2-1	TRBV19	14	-	TGTGCCAGTAGTATGGACAGCACCTACAATGAGCAGTTCTTC	CASSMDSTYNEQFF
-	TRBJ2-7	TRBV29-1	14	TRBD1	TGCAGCGTTGAATTTGAGACAGGGGGCAACGAGCAGTACTTC	CSVEFETGGNEQYF
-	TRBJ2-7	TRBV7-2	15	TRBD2	TGTGCCAGCAGTGCACCAAGCGGGGTTTCCTACGAGCAGTACTTC	CASSAPSGVSYEQYF
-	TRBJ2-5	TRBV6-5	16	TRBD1	TGTGCCAGCAGTTATGCAGTAGGGGGCGGTCAAGAGACCCAGTACTTC	CASSYAVGGGQETQYF
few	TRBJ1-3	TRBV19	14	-	TGTGCCAGTATATCAGGGGCGGCTGGAAACACCATATATTTT	CASISGAAGNTIYF
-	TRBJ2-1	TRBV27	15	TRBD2	TGTGCCAGCAGTATCAAGCGGGGGGGCTACAATGAGCAGTTCTTC	CASSIKRGGYNEQFF
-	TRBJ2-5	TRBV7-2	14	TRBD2	TGTGCCAGCAGCCCCCGACTAGCGGGGGAGACCCAGTACTTC	CASSPRLAGETQYF
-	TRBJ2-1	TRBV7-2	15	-	TGTGCCAGCAGCTTAGAGGTAGCCGGGATGGGTGAGCAGTTCTTC	CASSLEVAGMGEQFF
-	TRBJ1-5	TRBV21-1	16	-	TGTGCCAGCAGCAAAGATCGGGCCGGGCGGGTTGAGCCCCAGCATTTT	CASSKDRAGRVEPQHF
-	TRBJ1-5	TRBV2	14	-	TGTGCCAGCGTCAGGGCACCAAGCAATCAGCCCCAGCATTTT	CASVRAPSNQPQHF
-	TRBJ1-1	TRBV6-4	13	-	TGTGCCAGCAGTGACTCCTTGAGGACTGAAGCTTTCTTT	CASSDSLRTEAFF
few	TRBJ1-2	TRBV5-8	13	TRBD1	TGTGCCAGCAGCCGGGACAGGGGAATTGGCTACACCTTC	CASSRDRGIGYTF
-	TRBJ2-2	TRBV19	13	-	TGTGCCAGTAGTACAGGACTCCCCGGGGAGCTGTTTTTT	CASSTGLPGELFF
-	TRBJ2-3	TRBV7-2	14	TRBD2	TGTGCCAGCAGCCCAGTGGGGGGGGGAGATACGCAGTATTTT	CASSPVGGGDTQYF
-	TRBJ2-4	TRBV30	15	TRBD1	TGTGCCTGGAGCGCGGGACAGGGGGCCAAAAACATTCAGTACTTC	CAWSAGQGAKNIQYF
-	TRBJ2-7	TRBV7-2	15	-	TGTGCCAGCAGCTCCCAGGGGCGAGGGTCCTACGAGCAGTACTTC	CASSSQGRGSYEQYF
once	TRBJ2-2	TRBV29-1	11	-	TGCAGCGTGACAAGCACCGGGGAGCTGTTTTTT	CSVTSTGELFF
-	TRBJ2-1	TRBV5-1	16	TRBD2	TGCGCCAGCAGCTTTATACCGGGACTAGGACACAATGAGCAGTTCTTC	CASSFIPGLGHNEQFF
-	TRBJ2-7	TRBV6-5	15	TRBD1	TGTGCCAGCAGTTACTCGACAGGGAGTCCCTACGAGCAGTACTTC	CASSYSTGSPYEQYF
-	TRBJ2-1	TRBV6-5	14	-	TGTGCCAGCAGCCTCGCTGGGGGGGCCTATGAGCAGTTCTTC	CASSLAGGAYEQFF
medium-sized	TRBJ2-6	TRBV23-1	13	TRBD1	TGCGCCAGCAGTCAGGGGACAGGGTGCGTCCTGACTTTC	CASSQGTGCVLTF
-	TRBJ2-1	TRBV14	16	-	TGTGCCAGCAGCCATAGGGGCAGGAGACTCTACAATGAGCAGTTCTTC	CASSHRGRRLYNEQFF
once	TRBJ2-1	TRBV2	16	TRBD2	TGTGCCAGCAGTCCGACTAGCGGGGGGTCGGGCAATGAGCAGTTCTTC	CASSPTSGGSGNEQFF